These 17 T cell receptor beta chains originate from one sample sequenced in a study of identical twins. TCRdb used MiXCR to reprocess the 5' RACE reads, holding one entry per CDR3 protein. This sample carries 1.5 million to 2 million distinct CDR3 sequences, less than 35% of them seen once, and the ten largest clones take under 0.35%. Sequenced: cord blood. These receptors all stem from a newborn girl in good health.

Note on this clonotype: One end of the junction is discordant with germline, which a read error may explain. The chain uses TRBV15 and TRBJ2-1, with TRBD2 matching over 7 bases. The CDR3 length is 15 residues. Germline lookup yields CDR1 LNHNV and CDR2 YYDKDF (reference sequence). The CDR3 sequence: CATSRHPGLYSEQFF. As DNA, the CDR3 is TGTGCCACCAGCAGACACCCGGGACTATACAGTGAGCAGTTCTTC.

This chain connects TRBV5-1 to TRBJ2-7; D is unclear. Germline CDR1 SGHRS, CDR2 YFSETQ. This CDR3 has 12 amino acids. The V gene lost 6 bases and the J gene lost 2 bases, with 9 bases spanning the gap. This CDR3 is CASKERAYEQYF. In nucleotides, the CDR3 is TGCGCCAGCAAAGAACGGGCCTACGAGCAGTACTTC.

This clonotype showed up just a few times. The chain combines TRBV7-2 with TRBJ2-7; TRBD2 matches 7 bases. The CDR3 spans 17 residues. Germline-derived CDR1 and CDR2 are SGHTA and FQGNSA. The V and J ends lost 5 bases and 3 bases, in that order; junction bases with no gene match: 16. The CDR3 protein is CASSPNNSRWGGYEQYF. The CDR3 DNA follows: TGTGCCAGCAGCCCTAATAATTCCCGCTGGGGGGGCTACGAGCAGTACTTC.

This clonotype was counted between two and nine times. The chain recombines TRBV20-1 with TRBJ2-4; D unresolved. The J call may be mistaken, given a closer DNA end match to TRBJ2-5. The CDR3 has 11 residues. Looked up from germline, CDR1 is DFQATT and CDR2 is SNEGSKA (reference sequence). CDR3 coding DNA: TGCAGTGCCTCGATTAGGGAGACCCAGTACTTC. Translating gives CSASIRETQYF.

This rearrangement joins TRBV10-2 to TRBJ2-7; TRBD2 matches 7 bases. Germline-derived CDR1 and CDR2 are WSHSY and SAAADI. V lost 8 bases and J lost 10; bases outside the gene matches: 11. This CDR3 contains 12 residues. Here the CDR3 DNA reads TGCGCCAGCGGCGCAGGGAGGGCAATTCAGTACTTC. This codes for CASGAGRAIQYF.

CDR3 sequence reads: CASSPDRAYNEQYF. CDR3 DNA: TGCGCCAGCAGCCCGGACAGGGCCTACAATGAGCAGTACTTC. The genes are TRBV5-1 and TRBJ2-1; TRBD1 agrees at 8 bases. The J call could be wrong; TRBJ2-7 is a better fit for the DNA end. The length of the CDR3 is 14 residues. CDR1 SGHRS and CDR2 YFSETQ come from the germline V gene.

This chain links TRBV6-5 with TRBJ1-1; 8 bases agree with TRBD1. The CDR3 spans 17 residues. Germline V lookup: CDR1 MNHEY, CDR2 SVGAGI. The ends lost 2 bases at V and 1 base at J; junction bases unmatched: 9. This CDR3 is CASSYALDRGPNTEAFF. DNA for the CDR3: TGTGCCAGCAGTTACGCCCTCGACAGGGGTCCGAACACTGAAGCTTTCTTT.

This clonotype has ten or more counts. V is TRBV7-2 and J is TRBJ2-3, with D perhaps TRBD2 (6 bases). Germline assignment: CDR1 SGHTA and CDR2 FQGNSA. CDR3 size: 15 residues. The V gene lost 3 bases and the J gene lost 0 bases, with 10 bases spanning the gap. The CDR3 protein is CASSFWDLSTDTQYF. In nucleotides, the CDR3 is TGTGCCAGCAGCTTTTGGGACTTAAGCACAGATACGCAGTATTTT.

The chain uses TRBV12-3 or TRBV12-4 and TRBJ2-2; D gene unclear. The V gene lost 6 bases and the J gene lost 1 base, with 6 bases spanning the gap. The CDR3 has 13 amino acids. The CDR3 loop reads CASRPKNTGELFF. DNA of the CDR3: TGTGCCAGCAGGCCAAAGAACACCGGGGAGCTGTTTTTT.

The V gene is TRBV27, the J gene TRBJ2-5; D might be TRBD2 (6 bases). Germline V gene sequence: CDR1 MNHEY, CDR2 SMNVEV (reference sequence). This CDR3 is built from 12 residues. V lost 4 bases to trimming and J lost 6 bases, with 9 bases between them. The CDR3 sequence: CASSCSGQTQYF. CDR3 coding DNA: TGTGCCAGCAGTTGTAGCGGACAGACCCAGTACTTC.

The V gene is TRBV20-1, the J gene TRBJ2-3, with 15 bases aligning to TRBD2. The junction had 3 bases not matched to a gene; V was cut back by 5 bases and J by 0 bases. Germline CDR1 reads DFQATT; CDR2 reads SNEGSKA (reference sequence). The CDR3 runs to 16 residues. The CDR3 sequence is CSAGLAGGPSTDTQYF. CDR3 coding DNA: TGCAGTGCTGGACTAGCGGGAGGGCCAAGCACAGATACGCAGTATTTT.

Only a few counts were recorded for this clonotype. This chain links TRBV7-6 with TRBJ2-1, with D unclear. The CDR3 extends over 19 amino acids. Per germline, CDR1 SGHVS and CDR2 FNYEAQ. Trimming pared 3 bases from V and 10 bases from J, leaving 31 bases between. The CDR3 nucleotides are TGTGCCAGCAGCTTCAACCCCGGCGGACCTCAAGTTATCCGTTACGAGCAGTTCTTC. The encoded protein is CASSFNPGGPQVIRYEQFF.

V usage is TRBV19 and J usage is TRBJ1-1; D is perhaps TRBD1 (5 bases). The CDR3 is 19 amino acids. Trimming shortened V by 5 bases and J by 0 bases, and 25 bases separated the two germline ends. Germline assignment: CDR1 LNHDA and CDR2 SQIVND (reference sequence). CDR3 region: CASSRRRPGEGMVNTEAFF. Here the CDR3 DNA reads TGTGCCAGTAGTCGCCGTCGACCCGGGGAGGGGATGGTGAACACTGAAGCTTTCTTT. Filled out from reference TRBV19 and TRBJ1-1, the complete variable domain reads DGGITQSPKYLFRKEGQNVTLSCEQNLNHDAMYWYRQDPGQGLRLIYYSQIVNDFQKGDIAEGYSVSREKKESFPLTVTSAQKNPTAFYLCASSRRRPGEGMVNTEAFFGQGTRLTVV.

Notes on this clonotype: At one end, the junction sequence differs from germline, possibly due to a read error. V usage is TRBV24-1 and J usage is TRBJ1-1; D is unresolved. CDR1 is KGHDR and CDR2 is SFDVKD in the germline V gene. CDR3 length: 13 residues. DNA for the CDR3: TGTGCCGCCAGTGCACAGCCGGGGACTGAAGCTTTCTTT. Its protein product is CAASAQPGTEAFF.

A few counts support this clonotype. The chain joins TRBV6-1 to TRBJ1-4; D unclear. Germline V lookup: CDR1 MNHNS, CDR2 SASEGT. This CDR3 is 14 amino acids long. V lost 6 bases, J lost 2 bases, and 10 bases lay in between. The CDR3 bases are TGTGCCAGCAGCGCCGGGCCTACTAATGAAAAACTGTTTTTT. Its protein product is CASSAGPTNEKLFF.

The chain employs TRBV2 and TRBJ1-1; no reliable D call. Germline V lookup: CDR1 SNHLY, CDR2 FYNNEI. The V and J ends lost 3 bases and 4 bases respectively, with 12 bases between them. The CDR3 is made up of 14 amino acids. CDR3 sequence (DNA): TGTGCCAGCAGTGATGAAGGGTGGAGCACTGAAGCTTTCTTT. It specifies CASSDEGWSTEAFF.

Only one count was recorded for this clonotype. The chain carries TRBV12-3 or TRBV12-4 and TRBJ1-6, with 7 positions matching TRBD1. V lost 6 bases to trimming and J lost 8 bases; unmatched junction nucleotides: 7. This CDR3 contains 14 residues. The CDR3 DNA reads as TGTGCCAGCAGCCGCACCGACAGGGATTCACCCCTCCACTTT. Its translation: CASSRTDRDSPLHF.